The clone carrying this TCR beta chain is medium-sized (0.01 to 0.1%) by frequency. What it recognizes is unknown. CDR1 and CDR2 from the germline V gene are MDHEN and SYDVKM. The CDR3 has 12 residues. The donors had carbamazepine-induced Stevens-Johnson syndrome or toxic epidermal necrolysis. This sample is part of a study of T cells in severe cutaneous drug reactions. Overall study: Patients came from Taiwan, Thailand and a European registry, 2011 to 2018. Only probable or definite SJS/TEN or DRESS cases by RegiSCAR were enrolled. Patients in acute or recovery stage gave blister fluids/cells and PBMC. Study-wide results and caveats: In carbamazepine-induced Stevens-Johnson syndrome or toxic epidermal necrolysis, TRBV12-4 averaged roughly 35% in blister cells and 4.5% to 6.5% in PBMC.

TCR subtype-specific primers in iRepertoire multiplex PCR prepared libraries for bulk and single-cell sequencing. From its re-call of the multiplex PCR reads, TCRdb lists each CDR3 protein once, without DNA. The clone table shows just over 20,000 distinct CDR3 sequences, with the ten largest holding 7.5%. This rearrangement joins TRBV28 to TRBJ2-3. Sample: PBMCs. The clonotype was recovered from a human donor with toxic epidermal necrolysis, a severe cutaneous drug reaction. CDR3 sequence: CASSPSTDTQYF. The full variable domain, with the rest looked up from reference TRBV28 and TRBJ2-3, is DVKVTQSSRYLVKRTGEKVFLECVQDMDHENMFWYRQDPGLGLRLIYFSYDVKMKEKGDIPEGYSVSREKKERFSLILESASTNQTSMYLCASSPSTDTQYFGPGTRLTVL.